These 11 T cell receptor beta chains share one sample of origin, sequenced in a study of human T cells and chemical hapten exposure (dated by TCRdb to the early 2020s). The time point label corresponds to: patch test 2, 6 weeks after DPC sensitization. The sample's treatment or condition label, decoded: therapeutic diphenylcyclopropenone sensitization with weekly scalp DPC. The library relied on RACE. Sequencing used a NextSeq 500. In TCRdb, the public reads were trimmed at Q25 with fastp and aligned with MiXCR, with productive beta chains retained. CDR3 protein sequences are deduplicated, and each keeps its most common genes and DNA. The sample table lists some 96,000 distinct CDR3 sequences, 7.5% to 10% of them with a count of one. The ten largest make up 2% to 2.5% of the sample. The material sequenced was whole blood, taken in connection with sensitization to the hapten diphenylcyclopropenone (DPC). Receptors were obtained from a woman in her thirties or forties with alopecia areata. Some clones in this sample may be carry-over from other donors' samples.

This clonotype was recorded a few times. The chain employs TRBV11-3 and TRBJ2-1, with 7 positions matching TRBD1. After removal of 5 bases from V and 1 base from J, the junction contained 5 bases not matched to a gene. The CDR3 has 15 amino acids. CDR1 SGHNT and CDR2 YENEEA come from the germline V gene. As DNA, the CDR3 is TGTGCCAGCAGCATGCGACAGGGATCCTACAATGAGCAGTTCTTC. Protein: CASSMRQGSYNEQFF.

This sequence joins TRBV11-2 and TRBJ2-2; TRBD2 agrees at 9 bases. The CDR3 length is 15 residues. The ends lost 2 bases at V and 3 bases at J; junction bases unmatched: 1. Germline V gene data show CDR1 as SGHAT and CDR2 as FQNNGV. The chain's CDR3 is CASSLTSGHTGELFF. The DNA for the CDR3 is TGTGCCAGCAGCTTAACTAGCGGGCACACCGGGGAGCTGTTTTTT.

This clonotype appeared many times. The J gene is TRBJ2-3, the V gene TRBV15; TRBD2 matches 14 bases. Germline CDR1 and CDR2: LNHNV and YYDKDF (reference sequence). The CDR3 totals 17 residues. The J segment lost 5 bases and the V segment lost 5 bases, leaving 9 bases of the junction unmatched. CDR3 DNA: TGTGCCACCAGCCGGGGACTAGCGGGAGAGGGAGGAGATACGCAGTATTTT. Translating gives CATSRGLAGEGGDTQYF. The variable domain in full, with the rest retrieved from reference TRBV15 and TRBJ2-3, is DAMVIQNPRYQVTQFGKPVTLSCSQTLNHNVMYWYQQKSSQAPKLLFHYYDKDFNNEADTPDNFQSRRPNTSFCFLDIRSPGLGDTAMYLCATSRGLAGEGGDTQYFGPGTRLTVL.

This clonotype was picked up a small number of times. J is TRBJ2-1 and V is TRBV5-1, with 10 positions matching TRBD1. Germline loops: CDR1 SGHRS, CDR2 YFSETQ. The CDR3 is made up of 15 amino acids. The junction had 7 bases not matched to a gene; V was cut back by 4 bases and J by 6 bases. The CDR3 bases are TGCGCCAGCAGCACGGGACAGGGGCCTGGCAATGAGCAGTTCTTC. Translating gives CASSTGQGPGNEQFF.

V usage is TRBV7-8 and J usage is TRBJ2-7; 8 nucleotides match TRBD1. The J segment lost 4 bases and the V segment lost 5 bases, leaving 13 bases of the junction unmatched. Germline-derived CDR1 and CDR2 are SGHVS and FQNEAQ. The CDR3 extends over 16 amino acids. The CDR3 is CASSPGGGERWYEQYF. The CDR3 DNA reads TGTGCCAGCAGCCCAGGGGGCGGGGAGAGGTGGTACGAGCAGTACTTC.

CDR3 loop: CASSPGTSGRDNEQFF. CDR3 in DNA: TGTGCCAGCAGCCCGGGGACTAGCGGGAGGGATAATGAGCAGTTCTTC. The V call is TRBV3-1, the J call TRBJ2-1; 16 bases are a match to TRBD2. This CDR3 spans 16 amino acids. Per germline, CDR1 LGHDT and CDR2 YNNKEL (reference sequence). Trimming took 4 bases from V and 7 from J; bases not matched to a gene: 4.

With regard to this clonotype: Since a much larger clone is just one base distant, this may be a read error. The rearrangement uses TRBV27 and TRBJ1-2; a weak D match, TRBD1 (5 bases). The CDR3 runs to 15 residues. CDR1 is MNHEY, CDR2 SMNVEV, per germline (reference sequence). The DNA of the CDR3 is TGTGCCAGCAGTTCCGCGGGGACCACCAACTATGGCCACACCTTC. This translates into CASSSAGTTNYGHTF.

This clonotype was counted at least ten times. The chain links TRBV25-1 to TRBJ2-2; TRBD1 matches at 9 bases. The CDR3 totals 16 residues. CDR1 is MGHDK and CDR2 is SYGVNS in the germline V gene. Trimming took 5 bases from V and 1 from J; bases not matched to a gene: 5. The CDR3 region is CASSRGQGENTGELFF. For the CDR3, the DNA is TGTGCCAGCAGTAGGGGACAGGGAGAGAACACCGGGGAGCTGTTTTTT.

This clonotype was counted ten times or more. Here the CDR3 DNA reads TGTGCCAGCAGCAAACCGGACAGAACTGAAGCTTTCTTT. Its translation is CASSKPDRTEAFF. The chain couples TRBV21-1 to TRBJ1-1; TRBD1 reflects the table's D call only, with no check against the DNA. TRBV21-1 is assigned pseudogene status. The CDR3 runs 13 residues.

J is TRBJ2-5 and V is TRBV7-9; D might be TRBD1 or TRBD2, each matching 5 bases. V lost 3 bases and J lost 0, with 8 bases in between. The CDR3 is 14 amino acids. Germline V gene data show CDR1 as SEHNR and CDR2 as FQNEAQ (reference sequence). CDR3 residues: CASSLGRYQETQYF. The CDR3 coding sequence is TGTGCCAGCAGCTTGGGACGGTACCAAGAGACCCAGTACTTC.

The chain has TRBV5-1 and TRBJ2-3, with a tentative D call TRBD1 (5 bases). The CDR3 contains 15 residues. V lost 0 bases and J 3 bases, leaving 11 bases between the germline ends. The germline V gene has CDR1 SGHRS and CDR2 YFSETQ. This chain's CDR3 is CASSLVGRATDTQYF. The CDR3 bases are TGCGCCAGCAGCTTGGTGGGCAGGGCGACAGATACGCAGTATTTT.